Following are 27 T cell receptor beta chains from one sample sequenced in a study of early T cells in non-severe SARS-CoV-2 infection. MiXCR was run by TCRdb on the 5' RACE reads, yielding one entry per CDR3 protein. The table records about 68,000 distinct CDR3 sequences, roughly a tenth of them present only once. The sample consisted of whole blood. These receptors came from an adult who was a healthcare worker with PCR-confirmed SARS-CoV-2 infection or an uninfected control (not recorded which).

The table lists this clonotype with a few counts. The chain couples TRBV5-6 to TRBJ1-2, with a weak D call TRBD1 (5 bases). This CDR3 is built from 12 residues. Germline values: CDR1 SGHDT, CDR2 YYEEEE. V was pared by 2 bases and J by 7 bases, with 9 bases between. Written as DNA, the CDR3 is TGTGCCAGCAGCTTAGGGACTATTGGCTACACCTTC. This gives the protein CASSLGTIGYTF.

This sequence joins TRBV29-1 and TRBJ1-4, with 11 positions matching TRBD1. CDR1 and CDR2 from the germline V gene are SQVTM and ANQGSEA. CDR3 length equals 15 residues. With V trimmed by 6 bases and J by 6 bases, 9 bases remained unmatched. CDR3 residues: CSVLVRTGGDEKLFF. CDR3 nucleotide sequence: TGCAGCGTCCTAGTGCGGACAGGGGGCGATGAAAAACTGTTTTTT.

This clonotype was counted at least ten times. This chain connects TRBV3-1 to TRBJ2-7; D remains ambiguous. Germline loops: CDR1 LGHDT, CDR2 YNNKEL (reference sequence). With 0 bases removed from V and 4 bases from J, the gap between germline ends came to 10 bases. This CDR3 contains 14 residues. Here the CDR3 reads CASSQDSVQYEQYF. CDR3 nucleotides: TGTGCCAGCAGCCAAGATTCCGTCCAGTACGAGCAGTACTTC.

Many counts were recorded for this clonotype. This chain uses TRBV20-1 with TRBJ2-1; TRBD1 matches at 8 bases. This CDR3 spans 14 amino acids. Per germline, CDR1 DFQATT and CDR2 SNEGSKA (reference sequence). Trimming took 3 bases from V and 7 from J; bases not matched to a gene: 8. The CDR3 coding sequence is TGCAGTGCTAGCTCCAGGGGGCGCGGGAATGAGCAGTTCTTC. Amino acid sequence: CSASSRGRGNEQFF.

There are a few counts of this clonotype. V and J are TRBV10-1 and TRBJ2-7; tentative D call: TRBD2 (6 bases). CDR1 and CDR2 from the germline V gene are WNHNN and SYGVQD (reference sequence). This CDR3 region has 14 residues. Deletions cut 3 bases from V and 5 bases from J, with 14 bases between. The CDR3 loop reads CASSDNGSPHEQYF. The CDR3 DNA is TGCGCCAGCAGTGATAACGGGAGTCCCCACGAGCAGTACTTC.

V and J are TRBV4-1 and TRBJ2-7; tentatively, D is TRBD2 (6 bases). The CDR3 has 15 amino acids. CDR1 MGHRA and CDR2 YSYEKL come from the germline V gene. The V and J ends lost 3 bases and 0 bases respectively, with 12 bases between them. The chain's CDR3 is CASSQVMTSSYEQYF. The CDR3 region has the DNA TGCGCCAGCAGCCAGGTGATGACTAGCTCCTACGAGCAGTACTTC.

This clonotype was found a few times. The chain uses TRBV18 and TRBJ1-1; D unclear. Germline CDR1 KGHSH, CDR2 LQKENI. The CDR3 has 14 amino acids. Trimming removed 3 bases from V and 0 bases from J, with 8 bases in between. The CDR3 DNA follows: TGTGCCAGCTCACCGGGCTCTTTGAACACTGAAGCTTTCTTT. Protein sequence: CASSPGSLNTEAFF.

As DNA, the CDR3 is TGTGCCAGCGAAGGGGCCGCCGGGGAGCTGTTTTTT. Its protein product is CASEGAAGELFF. The V call is TRBV2, the J call TRBJ2-2; possible D gene TRBD1, 5 bases. The ends were cut back, 8 bases at V and 6 bases at J, with 10 bases in the middle. The CDR3 contains 12 residues. Germline loops: CDR1 SNHLY, CDR2 FYNNEI.

CDR3 sequence (DNA): TGTGCCAGCAGCTTAGGATTAGGACTAGCGGAGCAAGAGACCCAGTACTTC. It yields the protein CASSLGLGLAEQETQYF. The gene calls are TRBV11-2 and TRBJ2-5, with TRBD2 identical over 10 bases. Trimming took 1 base from V and 2 from J; bases not matched to a gene: 7. The length of the CDR3 is 17 residues. Germline V gives CDR1 SGHAT, CDR2 FQNNGV. The variable domain in full, with the rest retrieved from reference TRBV11-2 and TRBJ2-5, is EAGVAQSPRYKIIEKRQSVAFWCNPISGHATLYWYQQILGQGPKLLIQFQNNGVVDDSQLPKDRFSAERLKGVDSTLKIQPAKLEDSAVYLCASSLGLGLAEQETQYFGPGTRLLVL.

This clonotype was seen ten or more times. J is TRBJ2-1 and V is TRBV11-2; 11 nucleotides agree with TRBD1. V trimming: 5 bases; J trimming: 8 bases; junction bases outside the gene matches: 5. Germline V gene sequence: CDR1 SGHAT, CDR2 FQNNGV. The CDR3 has 14 amino acids. CDR3 sequence reads: CASSARTGGDEQFF. The CDR3, as DNA: TGTGCCAGCAGCGCCCGGACAGGGGGCGATGAGCAGTTCTTC.

This clonotype was recorded at least ten times. The rearrangement uses TRBV7-6 and TRBJ2-1; no definite D call. CDR1 and CDR2 from the germline V gene are SGHVS and FNYEAQ. The CDR3 contains 11 residues. With 5 bases removed from V and 2 bases from J, the gap between germline ends came to 1 base. CDR3 sequence: CASSPYNEQFF. As DNA, the CDR3 is TGTGCCAGCAGCCCCTACAATGAGCAGTTCTTC.

This clonotype was observed a few times. This rearrangement joins TRBV11-2 to TRBJ2-3, with D uncertain. Germline CDR1 reads SGHAT; CDR2 reads FQNNGV. The CDR3 contains 13 residues. V was trimmed by 5 bases and J by 2 bases, leaving 8 bases between them. This CDR3 is CASSLVLTDTQYF. The CDR3 bases are TGTGCCAGCAGCCTGGTCCTCACAGATACGCAGTATTTT.

The V and J genes are TRBV5-4 and TRBJ2-1, with D perhaps TRBD2 (6 bases). This CDR3 has 16 amino acids. V was pared by 1 base and J by 8 bases, with 19 bases between. From germline, CDR1 is SGHNT and CDR2 YYREEE (reference sequence). CDR3 bases: TGTGCCAGCAGCTTGAGGTTGGAGGGGTCTGGTGATGAGCAGTTCTTC. Its translation: CASSLRLEGSGDEQFF. Full variable domain (rest looked up from reference TRBV5-4 and TRBJ2-1): ETGVTQSPTHLIKTRGQQVTLRCSSQSGHNTVSWYQQALGQGPQFIFQYYREEENGRGNFPPRFSGLQFPNYSSELNVNALELDDSALYLCASSLRLEGSGDEQFFGPGTRLTVL.

The genes are TRBV12-3 or TRBV12-4 and TRBJ2-1; 12 nucleotides line up with TRBD2. CDR3 length equals 15 residues. V was clipped by 5 bases and J by 7 bases; unmatched bases: 6. CDR3 protein: CASSQTSGRVNEQFF. DNA of the CDR3: TGTGCCAGCAGTCAGACTAGCGGGAGAGTGAATGAGCAGTTCTTC.

The table lists this clonotype with a few counts. The rearrangement uses TRBV12-3 or TRBV12-4 and TRBJ1-1; unclear D gene. Between the trimmed V and J ends, which lost 2 bases and 13 bases, there was a span of 17 bases. The CDR3 covers 13 residues. CDR3 loop: CASSLQMGSLVFF. For the CDR3, the DNA is TGTGCCAGCAGTTTACAGATGGGGTCGTTGGTTTTCTTT.

V usage is TRBV29-1 and J usage is TRBJ2-1; TRBD2 matches 12 bases. V was clipped by 8 bases and J by 8 bases; unmatched bases: 13. Germline loops: CDR1 SQVTM, CDR2 ANQGSEA. CDR3 length: 15 residues. CDR3 region: CSSALAGGPIDEQFF. In nucleotides, the CDR3 is TGCAGCTCTGCTCTAGCGGGAGGGCCAATAGATGAGCAGTTCTTC.

This clonotype was recorded many times. In DNA, the CDR3 is TGTGCCAGCATACGGGGGCGGGGCCCTGGGAATGAGCAGTTCTTC. It is translated as CASIRGRGPGNEQFF. The chain uses TRBV2 and TRBJ2-1; D is tentatively TRBD1 or TRBD2 (6 bases each). With 7 bases removed from V and 7 bases from J, the gap between germline ends came to 20 bases. CDR3 length equals 15 residues. The germline CDR1 and CDR2 sequences are SNHLY and FYNNEI. Together with reference TRBV2 and TRBJ2-1, the CDR3 gives the full variable domain: EPEVTQTPSHQVTQMGQEVILRCVPISNHLYFYWYRQILGQKVEFLVSFYNNEISEKSEIFDDQFSVERPDGSNFTLKIRSTKLEDSAMYFCASIRGRGPGNEQFFGPGTRLTVL.

This clonotype was observed many times. The V gene is TRBV12-3 or TRBV12-4, the J gene TRBJ2-7; the match to TRBD1 covers 9 bases. V gave up 4 bases and J gave up 2 bases; unmatched junction bases: 12. This CDR3 comprises 17 residues. The CDR3 spells CASSSSGWDRVPYEQYF. The CDR3 DNA is TGTGCCAGCAGTTCGTCCGGATGGGACAGGGTTCCCTACGAGCAGTACTTC.

In its sample, this clonotype was seen many times. The chain carries TRBV7-2 and TRBJ2-7; D is perhaps TRBD2 (5 bases). There are 15 residues in the CDR3. CDR1 is SGHTA and CDR2 is FQGNSA in the germline V gene. Trimming removed 5 bases at V and 4 bases at J, with 18 bases between. CDR3 nucleotide sequence: TGTGCCAGCAGCCCTCGGACCCGCGGACTTTACGAGCAGTACTTC. This encodes CASSPRTRGLYEQYF.

The table lists this clonotype with many counts. The chain uses TRBV3-1 and TRBJ2-7; D call uncertain. Germline assignment: CDR1 LGHDT and CDR2 YNNKEL (reference sequence). V was shortened by 2 bases and J by 6 bases, with 11 bases between the two germline ends. The CDR3 spans 13 residues. CDR3 loop: CASSQPAAGEQYF. In DNA, the CDR3 is TGTGCCAGCAGCCAACCTGCAGCAGGCGAGCAGTACTTC.

This clonotype was observed many times. CDR3 protein: CASSLSRGRGNTIYF. CDR3 bases: TGTGCCAGCAGCTTATCGAGGGGCCGAGGAAACACCATATATTTT. The rearrangement joins TRBV11-2 to TRBJ1-3; D might be TRBD1 (5 bases). This CDR3 comprises 15 residues. V was cut by 2 bases and J by 4 bases, with 12 bases left in between. The germline V gene encodes CDR1 SGHAT and CDR2 FQNNGV.

In this sample, this clonotype turned up a few times. The chain joins TRBV6-5 to TRBJ2-2, with D possibly being TRBD1 or TRBD2 (5 bases each). CDR3 length equals 16 residues. Germline CDR1 reads MNHEY; CDR2 reads SVGAGI. The V end lost 5 bases, the J end lost 4 bases, and 17 bases lay between the germline ends. The CDR3 nucleotides are TGTGCCAGCAGTCCCAACTCAAAGGGACGCACCGGGGAGCTGTTTTTT. Its translation: CASSPNSKGRTGELFF.

This clonotype was counted only a few times. In DNA form, the CDR3 reads TGTGCCAGCAGTCGGACTAGCGGGAGTCCCAATGAGCAGTTCTTC. Its translation: CASSRTSGSPNEQFF. V and J are TRBV6-4 and TRBJ2-1; 13 nucleotides match TRBD2. This CDR3 has 15 amino acids. The germline gives CDR1 MRHNA, CDR2 SNTAGT. The J segment lost 6 bases and the V segment lost 5 bases, leaving 4 bases of the junction unmatched.

This chain connects TRBV7-3 to TRBJ2-6, with unresolved D. Germline V gene lookup returns CDR1 SGHTA and CDR2 FQGTGA. V lost 5 bases and J 0 bases, leaving 8 bases between the germline ends. This CDR3 has 15 residues. CDR3 bases: TGTGCCAGCAGCCTTCATGGCTCTGGGGCCAACGTCCTGACTTTC. Translated, it gives CASSLHGSGANVLTF.

This clonotype was recorded many times. This rearrangement joins TRBV7-9 to TRBJ2-7; possible D gene TRBD1, 5 bases. V was clipped by 5 bases and J by 2 bases, with 16 bases between them. In germline, CDR1 is SEHNR, CDR2 FQNEAQ (reference sequence). This CDR3 spans 15 amino acids. CDR3 DNA: TGTGCCAGCAGCACATTATCAGGGCTAACCTACGAGCAGTACTTC. This encodes CASSTLSGLTYEQYF.

This clonotype was seen more than once but under ten times. The chain has TRBV6-5 and TRBJ2-5, with a tentative D call TRBD1 (6 bases). Trimming took 6 bases from V and 5 from J, leaving 16 bases between them. The CDR3 loop spans 14 amino acids. Per germline, CDR1 MNHEY and CDR2 SVGAGI. The CDR3 DNA follows: TGTGCCAGCAGGCTTTCAGGGGCCTCTGAGACCCAGTACTTC. Protein product: CASRLSGASETQYF.

The chain carries TRBV6-2 or TRBV6-3 and TRBJ1-6; tentative D call: TRBD1 (5 bases). The V and J ends lost 4 bases and 7 bases respectively, with 17 bases between them. The germline V gene encodes CDR1 MNHEY and CDR2 SVGEGT. CDR3 length: 16 amino acids. For the CDR3, the DNA is TGTGCCAGCAGTTTTCTCTCCGGGGCAGCGAATTCACCCCTCCACTTT. It yields the protein CASSFLSGAANSPLHF.